The 5 T cell receptor beta chains below were found in one sample sequenced in a study of CXCR3-negative and CXCR3-positive naive CD8 T cells. UMI-labeled TRB cDNA libraries were prepared by 5' RACE. Reanalyzing the 5' RACE reads, TCRdb keeps one entry per CDR3 protein, without DNA. The repertoire shows around 41,000 distinct CDR3 sequences; the top ten hold roughly 10%. The specimen sequenced was memory CD8+ T cells from blood. These receptors were collected from a human donor in good health. Some clones in this sample may be carry-over from other donors' samples.

This rearrangement joins TRBV20-1 to TRBJ1-1; the D gene TCRdb calls, TRBD1, cannot be checked with no DNA. This CDR3 spans 13 amino acids. Germline assignment: CDR1 DFQATT and CDR2 SNEGSKA (reference sequence). This CDR3 reads CSARDLGDTEAFF.

The chain carries TRBV6-5 and TRBJ1-1; the D gene TCRdb calls, TRBD1, cannot be checked with no DNA. The CDR3 totals 13 residues. CDR1 and CDR2 from the germline V gene are MNHEY and SVGAGI. CDR3 residues: CASSRTWGTEAFF.

The rearrangement uses TRBV7-9 and TRBJ2-5; the D gene TCRdb calls, TRBD2, cannot be checked with no DNA. This CDR3 spans 13 amino acids. The V gene's germline CDR1 is SEHNR and CDR2 FQNEAQ (reference sequence). CDR3 residues: CASRPFPPETQYF. The whole variable domain, remainder taken from reference TRBV7-9 and TRBJ2-5, is DTGVSQNPRHKITKRGQNVTFRCDPISEHNRLYWYRQTLGQGPEFLTYFQNEAQLEKSRLLSDRFSAERPKGSFSTLEIQRTEQGDSAMYLCASRPFPPETQYFGPGTRLLVL.

This chain links TRBV6-5 with TRBJ2-5; the TRBD1 assignment by TCRdb is unverifiable without DNA. This CDR3 is built from 12 residues. Per germline, CDR1 MNHEY and CDR2 SVGAGI. The CDR3 region is CASHRGMETQYF.

The chain recombines TRBV20-1 with TRBJ2-3; TCRdb gives TRBD1 as the D gene, but with no DNA this cannot be confirmed. The CDR3 spans 14 residues. CDR1 is DFQATT, CDR2 SNEGSKA, per germline (reference sequence). CDR3 amino acids: CSARGSGDADTQYF.